These 21 T cell receptor beta chains were all obtained from the same sample, sequenced in a study of cytomegalovirus exposure and HLA in healthy donors. Use of 60 Vbeta and 13 Jbeta primers characterized the PCR. Produced via immunoSEQ multiplex PCR; TCRdb's table is partial and in-frame only. The table shows 200,000 to 250,000 clones, with approximately 70% occurring only once. Input material: PBMCs. These receptors were obtained from a woman between 25 and 40 years old in good health and CMV-seronegative.

The chain joins TRBV7-9 to TRBJ2-2, with 12 bases identical to TRBD2. After removal of 4 bases from V and 4 bases from J, the junction contained 7 bases not matched to a gene. Germline values: CDR1 SEHNR, CDR2 FQNEAQ (reference sequence). The CDR3 contains 17 residues. CDR3 amino acids: CASSSTSGGYGTGELFF. CDR3 DNA sequence: TGTGCCAGCAGCTCCACTAGCGGGGGGTATGGCACCGGGGAGCTGTTTTTT. Full variable domain (missing parts from reference TRBV7-9 and TRBJ2-2): DTGVSQNPRHKITKRGQNVTFRCDPISEHNRLYWYRQTLGQGPEFLTYFQNEAQLEKSRLLSDRFSAERPKGSFSTLEIQRTEQGDSAMYLCASSSTSGGYGTGELFFGEGSRLTVL.

V and J are TRBV15 and TRBJ2-1, with D unclear. The CDR3 is 15 residues long. Per germline, CDR1 LNHNV and CDR2 YYDKDF (reference sequence). V was trimmed by 5 bases and J by 3 bases, leaving 14 bases between them. As DNA, the CDR3 is TGTGCCACCAGCCCCTCCGGAGACTTCTACAATGAGCAGTTCTTC. As protein: CATSPSGDFYNEQFF.

A few counts support this clone. The chain links TRBV5-1 to TRBJ2-1, with a possible D match to TRBD2 (6 bases). The V end lost 4 bases, the J end lost 5 bases, and 10 bases lay between the germline ends. This CDR3 contains 13 residues. Germline assignment: CDR1 SGHRS and CDR2 YFSETQ. The CDR3 loop reads CASSNGGNNEQFF. The CDR3 bases are TGCGCCAGCAGCAACGGGGGAAACAATGAGCAGTTCTTC.

The chain joins TRBV9 to TRBJ1-2; D might be TRBD1 (5 bases). Deletions cut 0 bases from V and 3 bases from J, with 12 bases between. Germline-derived CDR1 and CDR2 are SGDLS and YYNGEE. The CDR3 covers 15 residues. As DNA, the CDR3 is TGTGCCAGCAGCGTAGACCAGGGCTTGGACTATGGCTACACCTTC. Its translation is CASSVDQGLDYGYTF.

The chain joins TRBV6-6 to TRBJ2-2; 8 nucleotides align to TRBD1. The CDR3 is 14 amino acids. From germline, CDR1 is MNHNY and CDR2 SVGAGI (reference sequence). Germline trimming cut 5 bases from V and 3 bases from J; bases unmatched to any gene: 2. The CDR3 DNA reads TGTGCCAGCAGTACAGGGGGGCACACCGGGGAGCTGTTTTTT. Its protein product is CASSTGGHTGELFF.

The J gene is TRBJ1-1, the V gene TRBV6-1; tentative D call: TRBD1 (6 bases). The CDR3 extends over 14 amino acids. The V gene's germline CDR1 is MNHNS and CDR2 SASEGT. Trimming cost V 1 base and J 1 base, with 7 bases left between them. The CDR3 DNA reads as TGTGCCAGCAGTGAAGTGACAGGGAACACTGAAGCTTTCTTT. This translates into CASSEVTGNTEAFF.

The rearrangement links TRBV29-1 to TRBJ1-1, with TRBD1 as a possible D gene (6 bases). The CDR3 contains 13 residues. CDR1 is SQVTM, CDR2 ANQGSEA, per germline. The V and J ends lost 6 bases and 4 bases respectively, with 15 bases between them. In DNA, the CDR3 is TGCAGCGTGATCAGGGGTGAGGCCACTGAAGCTTTCTTT. Amino acids: CSVIRGEATEAFF.

This clone was seen a handful of times. This chain uses TRBV2 with TRBJ2-7, with TRBD2 matching 10 bases. Germline assignment: CDR1 SNHLY and CDR2 FYNNEI. V was clipped by 6 bases and J by 9 bases; unmatched bases: 17. This CDR3 is built from 16 residues. This chain's CDR3 is CASSVLLAGPLGGQYF. CDR3 DNA sequence: TGTGCCAGCAGCGTACTACTAGCGGGGCCCTTAGGAGGGCAGTACTTC.

The chain combines TRBV6-1 with TRBJ1-2, with 8 bases lining up with TRBD1. The CDR3 spans 15 residues. The germline CDR1 and CDR2 sequences are MNHNS and SASEGT. J lost 7 bases, V lost 7 bases, and 14 bases had no gene match. CDR3 sequence reads: CASNDRGLAYPGYTF. For the CDR3, the DNA is TGTGCCAGCAACGACAGGGGACTCGCTTACCCTGGCTACACCTTC.

The CDR3 region has the DNA TGTGCCAGCAGCGTTTCCAACAGGGAAGGGTATGGCTACACCTTC. Its translation is CASSVSNREGYGYTF. The chain carries TRBV9 and TRBJ1-2, with D possibly TRBD1 on 6 matching bases. The CDR3 sequence is 15 residues long. The germline V gene has CDR1 SGDLS and CDR2 YYNGEE. Trimming shortened V by 2 bases and J by 5 bases, and 16 bases separated the two germline ends.

The gene calls are TRBV27 and TRBJ2-7; 9 bases align to TRBD2. The germline V gene encodes CDR1 MNHEY and CDR2 SMNVEV (reference sequence). The CDR3 extends over 14 amino acids. V shed 4 bases and J 2 bases; nucleotides not matched to a gene: 3. The CDR3 coding sequence is TGTGCCAGCAGTTCAGGGACTAGCCCCTACGAGCAGTACTTC. Amino acid sequence: CASSSGTSPYEQYF.

The chain joins TRBV6-1 to TRBJ2-5; 7 bases align to TRBD1. CDR3 length: 16 residues. Germline CDR1 reads MNHNS; CDR2 reads SASEGT. J was trimmed by 5 bases and V by 1 base; bases with no gene match: 10. The CDR3 spells CASSEGPGQGEETQYF. The CDR3 DNA reads as TGTGCCAGCAGTGAAGGACCGGGGCAGGGGGAGGAGACCCAGTACTTC.

This clone was observed a few times. The chain employs TRBV30 and TRBJ1-2; TRBD1 might be the D (6 bases). This CDR3 has 14 amino acids. Trimming took off 2 bases at V and 4 bases at J, with 14 bases between the two ends. The germline gives CDR1 GTSNPN, CDR2 SVGIG (reference sequence). The CDR3 spells CAWSMTGSGYGYTF. CDR3 DNA sequence: TGTGCCTGGAGTATGACAGGCAGCGGCTATGGCTACACCTTC.

This chain connects TRBV19 to TRBJ2-5; TRBD1 matches 7 bases. The CDR3 length is 14 residues. Trimming at V came to 5 bases and at J to 1 base, leaving 4 bases not matched to a gene. The germline gives CDR1 LNHDA, CDR2 SQIVND (reference sequence). The CDR3 DNA follows: TGTGCCAGTAGTTTACAGGGGAGCCAAGAGACCCAGTACTTC. This encodes CASSLQGSQETQYF.

The gene calls are TRBV6-1 and TRBJ1-2; maybe TRBD1 (6 bases). CDR1 and CDR2 from the germline V gene are MNHNS and SASEGT. V was cut by 8 bases and J by 5 bases, with 18 bases left in between. The CDR3 covers 14 residues. This CDR3 is CASRQGKGWYGYTF. DNA of the CDR3: TGTGCCAGCCGCCAGGGGAAGGGATGGTATGGCTACACCTTC.

In its sample, this clone was seen a few times. This chain joins TRBV9 and TRBJ1-2; possibly TRBD1 for D (6 bases). The CDR3 spans 15 residues. The V gene's germline CDR1 is SGDLS and CDR2 YYNGEE. With 3 bases removed from V and 5 bases from J, the gap between germline ends came to 17 bases. CDR3 nucleotides: TGTGCCAGCAGCGCATCTGGGGGCGGATTGTATGGCTACACCTTC. Translating it yields CASSASGGGLYGYTF.

The V call is TRBV7-2, the J call TRBJ1-2; 8 bases align to TRBD1. Germline loops: CDR1 SGHTA, CDR2 FQGNSA. Trimming took 4 bases from V and 3 from J; bases not matched to a gene: 1. The CDR3 length is 13 residues. Here the CDR3 reads CASSSTGDYGYTF. Written as DNA, the CDR3 is TGTGCCAGCAGCTCGACAGGGGACTATGGCTACACCTTC.

This clone showed up just a few times. V is TRBV27 and J is TRBJ1-5, with D unresolved. Germline V gives CDR1 MNHEY, CDR2 SMNVEV (reference sequence). The CDR3 covers 13 residues. The V end was cut by 2 bases, the J end by 4 bases, with 6 bases between. For the CDR3, the DNA is TGTGCCAGCAGTTTAAACGGTAATCAGCCCCAGCATTTT. Amino acids: CASSLNGNQPQHF.

The chain combines TRBV7-9 with TRBJ1-4; 8 bases map to TRBD1. CDR1 is SEHNR and CDR2 is FQNEAQ in the germline V gene (reference sequence). There are 14 residues in the CDR3. The V and J ends lost 3 bases and 5 bases, in that order; junction bases with no gene match: 2. CDR3 coding DNA: TGTGCCAGCAGCTTTACAGGGGGAAATGAAAAACTGTTTTTT. It translates to CASSFTGGNEKLFF.

The rearrangement links TRBV11-2 to TRBJ2-3, with TRBD2 matching 12 bases. V dropped 6 bases and J dropped 1; count of bases not matched to a gene: 5. This CDR3 region has 16 residues. Germline V gene sequence: CDR1 SGHAT, CDR2 FQNNGV. The CDR3 region is CASRYWTSGGTDTQYF. As DNA, the CDR3 is TGTGCCAGCAGATACTGGACTAGCGGGGGCACAGATACGCAGTATTTT.

The J gene is TRBJ2-7, the V gene TRBV7-3; 7 bases agree with TRBD2. The CDR3 has 15 residues. J gave up 4 bases and V 4 bases, and 10 bases lay outside the gene matches. Germline V gives CDR1 SGHTA, CDR2 FQGTGA. Written as DNA, the CDR3 is TGTGCCAGCAGCTCCTTAGCGGGCAGCTCGTACGAGCAGTACTTC. Translating gives CASSSLAGSSYEQYF.